Listed here is a single T cell receptor (beta chain). The data are from a study of blood T cell repertoires in COVID-19. Germline trimming cut 1 base from V and 6 bases from J; bases unmatched to any gene: 6. CDR3 length equals 15 residues. CDR1 and CDR2 from the germline V gene are SGHNT and YENEEA. Generated by immunoSEQ multiplex PCR, the TCRdb table keeps only in-frame clones and is missing some. The table has more than 300,000 clones, 80% to 90% seen once. Followed over time, Seattle patients had been enrolled while infection was active. Material: peripheral blood. The rearrangement uses TRBV11-3 and TRBJ2-3, with TRBD1 matching over 8 bases. This TCR came from a woman younger than 45 with COVID-19, enrolled during active disease. The CDR3 loop reads CASSLGPGGSDTQYF. CDR3 bases: TGTGCCAGCAGCTTAGGGCCAGGGGGCTCTGATACGCAGTATTTT.